The source of this T cell receptor beta chain is a study of T cell clonality in common variable immunodeficiency. CDR3 size: 16 residues. In germline, CDR1 is SGHVS, CDR2 FQNEAQ. V lost 5 bases and J lost 0, with 14 bases in between. TCRdb's copy holds only in-frame clones and misses some; the assay was immunoSEQ multiplex PCR. The sample includes 40,000 to 45,000 clones, none of them occurring once. On this clone itself: The CDR3 goes on 3 residues after the read ends, and that part is filled in from the germline J gene.

The chain couples TRBV7-8 to TRBJ1-3; D gene unclear. The material sequenced was peripheral blood mononuclear cells. This clonotype was obtained from a person between 18 and 70 years old in good health. The part of the CDR3 DNA that was read is TGTGCCAGCAGCCCCTATCGATTCGCCTCTGGAAACACC. It encodes CASSPYRFASGNT. The full CDR3 protein is CASSPYRFASGNTIYF.